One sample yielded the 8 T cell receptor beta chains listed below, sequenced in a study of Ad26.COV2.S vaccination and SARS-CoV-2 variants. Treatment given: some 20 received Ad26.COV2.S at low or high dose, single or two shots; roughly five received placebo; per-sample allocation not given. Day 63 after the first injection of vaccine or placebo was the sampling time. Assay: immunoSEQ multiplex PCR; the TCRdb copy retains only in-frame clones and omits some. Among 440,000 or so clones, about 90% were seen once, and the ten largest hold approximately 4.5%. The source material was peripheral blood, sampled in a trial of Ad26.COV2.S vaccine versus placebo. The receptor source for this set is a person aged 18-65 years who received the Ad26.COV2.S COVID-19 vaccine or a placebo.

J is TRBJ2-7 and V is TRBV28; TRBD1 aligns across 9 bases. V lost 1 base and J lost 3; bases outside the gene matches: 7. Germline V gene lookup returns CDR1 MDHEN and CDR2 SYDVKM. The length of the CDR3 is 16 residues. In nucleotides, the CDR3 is TGTGCCAGCAGTTTATACGAGGGACAGGGAGTCTACGAGCAGTACTTC. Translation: CASSLYEGQGVYEQYF.

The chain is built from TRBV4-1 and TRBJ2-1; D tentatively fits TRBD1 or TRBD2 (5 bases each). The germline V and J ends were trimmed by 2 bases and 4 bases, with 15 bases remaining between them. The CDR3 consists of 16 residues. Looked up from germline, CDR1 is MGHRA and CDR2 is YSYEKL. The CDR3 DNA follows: TGCGCCAGCAGCCAATCCCCGGGACGGGTTTACAATGAGCAGTTCTTC. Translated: CASSQSPGRVYNEQFF.

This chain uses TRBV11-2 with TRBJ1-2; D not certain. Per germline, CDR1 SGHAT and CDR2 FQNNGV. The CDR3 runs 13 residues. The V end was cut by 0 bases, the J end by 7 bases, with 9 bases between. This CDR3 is CASSLDLGRGYTF. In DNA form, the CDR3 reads TGTGCCAGCAGCTTAGATCTCGGGCGTGGCTACACCTTC. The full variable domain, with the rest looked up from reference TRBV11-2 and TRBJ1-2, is EAGVAQSPRYKIIEKRQSVAFWCNPISGHATLYWYQQILGQGPKLLIQFQNNGVVDDSQLPKDRFSAERLKGVDSTLKIQPAKLEDSAVYLCASSLDLGRGYTFGSGTRLTVV.

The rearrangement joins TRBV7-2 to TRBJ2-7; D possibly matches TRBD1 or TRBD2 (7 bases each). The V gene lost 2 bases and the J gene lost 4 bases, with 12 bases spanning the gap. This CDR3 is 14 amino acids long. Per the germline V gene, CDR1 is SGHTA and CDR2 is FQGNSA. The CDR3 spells CASSLTQGGYEQYF. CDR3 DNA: TGTGCCAGCAGCTTAACGCAGGGGGGGTACGAGCAGTACTTC.

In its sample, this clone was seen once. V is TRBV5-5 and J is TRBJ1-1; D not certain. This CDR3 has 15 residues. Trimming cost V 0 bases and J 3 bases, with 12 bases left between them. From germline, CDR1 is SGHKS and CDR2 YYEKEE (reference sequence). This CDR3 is CASSLEPLLYTEAFF. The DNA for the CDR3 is TGTGCCAGCAGCTTGGAGCCCCTTTTGTACACTGAAGCTTTCTTT. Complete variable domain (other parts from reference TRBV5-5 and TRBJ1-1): DAGVTQSPTHLIKTRGQQVTLRCSPISGHKSVSWYQQVLGQGPQFIFQYYEKEERGRGNFPDRFSARQFPNYSSELNVNALLLGDSALYLCASSLEPLLYTEAFFGQGTRLTVV.

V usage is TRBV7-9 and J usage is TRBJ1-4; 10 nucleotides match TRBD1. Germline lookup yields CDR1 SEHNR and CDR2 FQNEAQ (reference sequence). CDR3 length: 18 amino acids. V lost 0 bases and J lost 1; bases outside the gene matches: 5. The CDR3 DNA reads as TGTGCCAGCAGCTTAGCGATAGGACAGGGGGGAACTAATGAAAAACTGTTTTTT. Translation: CASSLAIGQGGTNEKLFF. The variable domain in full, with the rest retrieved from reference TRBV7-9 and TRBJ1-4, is DTGVSQNPRHKITKRGQNVTFRCDPISEHNRLYWYRQTLGQGPEFLTYFQNEAQLEKSRLLSDRFSAERPKGSFSTLEIQRTEQGDSAMYLCASSLAIGQGGTNEKLFFGSGTQLSVL.

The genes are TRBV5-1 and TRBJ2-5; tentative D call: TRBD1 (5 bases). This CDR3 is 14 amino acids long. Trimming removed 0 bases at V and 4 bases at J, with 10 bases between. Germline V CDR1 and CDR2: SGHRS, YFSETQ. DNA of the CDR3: TGCGCCAGCAGCTTGGAGGGGTTTGGAGAGACCCAGTACTTC. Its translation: CASSLEGFGETQYF.

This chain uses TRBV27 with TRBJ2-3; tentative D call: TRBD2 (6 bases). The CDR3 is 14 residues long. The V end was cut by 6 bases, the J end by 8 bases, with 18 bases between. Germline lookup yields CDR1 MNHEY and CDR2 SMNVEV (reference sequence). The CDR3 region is CASRTQEGRATQYF. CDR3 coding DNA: TGTGCCAGCAGAACGCAGGAGGGAAGGGCTACGCAGTATTTT.